This is a list of T cell receptor beta chains from one sample in a study of blood T cells in healthy people across ages. TCRdb reprocessed the 5' RACE reads with MiXCR, giving one entry per CDR3 protein. The sample carries roughly 730,000 distinct CDR3 sequences, around three fifths recorded once. The sequenced sample was blood. These receptors came from a man in his forties in good health. The CDR3 runs from the conserved cysteine through the conserved F or W.

cdr3_aa v_call
CASSDPDRGYNSPLHF TRBV27
CASSEDRDHEQYF TRBV4-3
CSVDSGNNEQFF TRBV29-1
CASSQQQGTYEQYF TRBV4-3
CSAAGRTDTQYF TRBV20-1
CASSPSKIQGLENIQYF TRBV11-2
CASSSLGQASYEQYF TRBV27
CASSYLREGGHETQYF TRBV6-6
CAISEFDEQYF TRBV10-3
CASSQSRGYTF TRBV12-3/TRBV12-4
CASSFELHAKNIQYF TRBV6-6
CASSRPGGSSGANVLTF TRBV19
CSARKPQGRTQWVDTQYF TRBV20-1
CASSYSLGGYEQYF TRBV6-2/TRBV6-3
CASSAKGGGTEAFF TRBV9
CASRDWRGTTYNEQFF TRBV11-2
CATSIWTGETDTQYF TRBV15
CSVGGGTDRMNTEAFF TRBV29-1
CASSQRSGPYEQYF TRBV4-1
CASKKRGETQYF TRBV5-5
CSVPYSGDYDYGYTF TRBV29-1
CASSLVQFSTDTQYF TRBV27
CASSTGTGFADTQYF TRBV6-5
CATSDLRTGANVLTF TRBV24-1
CASSLEAYIDVQYF TRBV7-2